Below are 20 T cell receptor beta chains sequenced from a single sample in a study of cytomegalovirus exposure and HLA in healthy donors. Sequencing used immunoSEQ multiplex PCR; TCRdb keeps in-frame clones, though not all of them. Of some 350,000 clones in the sample, around 90% were seen once. Sample: PBMCs. Receptor source: a woman in her twenties or thirties in good health and CMV-seropositive.

This clone has only one observation. This sequence joins TRBV7-2 and TRBJ1-2, with D perhaps TRBD1 (6 bases). Between the trimmed V and J ends, which lost 5 bases and 8 bases, there was a span of 27 bases. Germline CDR1 reads SGHTA; CDR2 reads FQGNSA. The length of the CDR3 is 17 residues. The CDR3 region has the DNA TGTGCCAGCAGCCTTCGGACGGGGTCCAGGCAGGGGTGGGGCTACACCTTC. Its protein product is CASSLRTGSRQGWGYTF.

The chain employs TRBV12-5 and TRBJ2-7, with TRBD1 matching over 12 bases. The CDR3 covers 16 residues. J lost 5 bases, V lost 1 base, and 6 bases had no gene match. Germline lookup yields CDR1 LGHNT and CDR2 FRNRAP. The CDR3 bases are TGTGCTAGTGGTTTGGCTGGGACAGGGGGCATCGACGAGCAGTACTTC. It is translated as CASGLAGTGGIDEQYF.

With respect to this clone: This sample also contains other DNA sequences that code for the same CDR3. The chain is built from TRBV9 and TRBJ2-3, with a possible D match to TRBD1 (6 bases). This CDR3 is built from 15 residues. V was shortened by 0 bases and J by 1 base, with 9 bases between the two germline ends. CDR1 is SGDLS and CDR2 is YYNGEE in the germline V gene. The chain's CDR3 is CASSVESGGTDTQYF. DNA of the CDR3: TGTGCCAGCAGCGTAGAGTCAGGGGGCACAGATACGCAGTATTTT.

About this clone: An end of the junction differs from the germline gene, which may be a read error. The chain couples TRBV4-2 to TRBJ1-1, with D possibly TRBD1 on 5 matching bases. Germline CDR1 and CDR2: LGHNA and YNFKEQ. CDR3 length: 14 residues. The DNA for the CDR3 is TGTGCCAGCAGCCAAGATGGGCAGGGCGTTTGGGGTAGCTTT. It codes for CASSQDGQGVWGSF.

The V gene is TRBV27, the J gene TRBJ2-2; either TRBD1 or TRBD2 may fit D (5 bases each). The ends were cut back, 2 bases at V and 6 bases at J, with 10 bases in the middle. The CDR3 sequence is 14 residues long. Germline V CDR1 and CDR2: MNHEY, SMNVEV (reference sequence). CDR3 DNA sequence: TGTGCCAGCAGTTTAGCATGGGGGTCCGGGGAGCTGTTTTTT. It is translated as CASSLAWGSGELFF.

V and J are TRBV7-2 and TRBJ2-1, with D unresolved. Trimming took 4 bases from V and 0 from J, leaving 16 bases between them. This CDR3 is built from 17 residues. Germline lookup yields CDR1 SGHTA and CDR2 FQGNSA. DNA for the CDR3: TGTGCCAGCAGCTCATACGGAACGGATAGCTCCTACAATGAGCAGTTCTTC. It yields the protein CASSSYGTDSSYNEQFF.

The CDR3 loop is CASSLPVQAKNIQYF. DNA of the CDR3: TGTGCCAGCAGCTTACCGGTGCAAGCCAAAAACATTCAGTACTTC. This chain joins TRBV7-2 and TRBJ2-4; no clear D gene. This CDR3 is built from 15 residues. With 2 bases removed from V and 0 bases from J, the gap between germline ends came to 8 bases. Germline-derived CDR1 and CDR2 are SGHTA and FQGNSA.

This clone was counted between two and nine times. V gene TRBV6-6 combines with J gene TRBJ1-1, with a tentative D call TRBD1 (6 bases). Germline CDR1 and CDR2: MNHNY and SVGAGI (reference sequence). V lost 5 bases and J 0 bases, leaving 16 bases between the germline ends. The length of the CDR3 is 16 residues. The CDR3 DNA sequence: TGTGCCAGCAGTAGGGGGGGGGCTGACATGAACACTGAAGCTTTCTTT. Translating it yields CASSRGGADMNTEAFF.

The chain combines TRBV25-1 with TRBJ1-3; no reliable D call. The CDR3 runs to 16 residues. Germline-derived CDR1 and CDR2 are MGHDK and SYGVNS. The V gene lost 0 bases and the J gene lost 3 bases, with 12 bases spanning the gap. CDR3 sequence: CASSEYMATGGNTIYF. Here the CDR3 DNA reads TGTGCCAGCAGTGAATATATGGCGACCGGTGGAAACACCATATATTTT.

This rearrangement joins TRBV28 to TRBJ2-7; 11 positions match TRBD2. Germline V gene data show CDR1 as MDHEN and CDR2 as SYDVKM. V trimming: 5 bases; J trimming: 0 bases; junction bases outside the gene matches: 6. The CDR3 loop spans 16 amino acids. For the CDR3, the DNA is TGTGCCAGCAGTACCCTCCTAGCGGGGGGCTCCTACGAGCAGTACTTC. It is translated as CASSTLLAGGSYEQYF.

The chain joins TRBV9 to TRBJ1-5; 8 bases match TRBD1. This CDR3 has 15 amino acids. V dropped 3 bases and J dropped 5; count of bases not matched to a gene: 7. Germline lookup yields CDR1 SGDLS and CDR2 YYNGEE. This chain's CDR3 is CASSGTDRVDQPQHF. As DNA, the CDR3 is TGTGCCAGCAGCGGGACGGACAGGGTAGATCAGCCCCAGCATTTT.

The chain carries TRBV29-1 and TRBJ2-7; 8 positions agree with TRBD1. The germline CDR1 and CDR2 sequences are SQVTM and ANQGSEA. The CDR3 totals 13 residues. Losses at the gene ends were 5 bases for V and 3 bases for J; bases not matched to a gene: 6. In DNA form, the CDR3 reads TGCAGCGTTAAGACAGGGGAACGCTACGAGCAGTACTTC. Residues: CSVKTGERYEQYF.

The genes are TRBV6-4 and TRBJ2-7; possible D gene TRBD1, 5 bases. CDR1 and CDR2 (germline): MRHNA, SNTAGT. There are 18 residues in the CDR3. V was shortened by 0 bases and J by 3 bases, with 21 bases between the two germline ends. CDR3 bases: TGTGCCAGCAGTGACTCAAAACGTGGGGCAGGAAGAAGCTACGAGCAGTACTTC. Translating it yields CASSDSKRGAGRSYEQYF.

This chain uses TRBV27 with TRBJ2-2; D uncertain. Trimming cost V 2 bases and J 6 bases, with 4 bases left between them. Per germline, CDR1 MNHEY and CDR2 SMNVEV (reference sequence). This CDR3 spans 12 amino acids. For the CDR3, the DNA is TGTGCCAGCAGTTTACTCGCCGGGGAGCTGTTTTTT. It translates to CASSLLAGELFF.

This sequence joins TRBV7-9 and TRBJ2-1, with D possibly TRBD1 on 5 matching bases. The CDR3 loop spans 14 amino acids. Trimming pared 10 bases from V and 3 bases from J, leaving 16 bases between. The germline V gene encodes CDR1 SEHNR and CDR2 FQNEAQ (reference sequence). The CDR3 reads CAIQTDPGYNEQFF. As DNA, the CDR3 is TGTGCCATTCAGACAGACCCTGGCTACAATGAGCAGTTCTTC.

The chain recombines TRBV27 with TRBJ1-5; a possible D gene is TRBD1 (5 bases). Trimming shortened V by 5 bases and J by 1 base, and 12 bases separated the two germline ends. The CDR3 is made up of 15 amino acids. CDR1 and CDR2 from the germline V gene are MNHEY and SMNVEV (reference sequence). The CDR3 spells CASSPRGGSNQPQHF. In nucleotides, the CDR3 is TGTGCCAGCAGTCCACGGGGGGGGAGCAATCAGCCCCAGCATTTT.

This clone has a single count. The CDR3 sequence: CASSLGDSMYQETQYF. DNA for the CDR3: TGTGCCAGCAGCCTGGGGGACTCAATGTACCAAGAGACCCAGTACTTC. V gene TRBV4-2 combines with J gene TRBJ2-5; tentative D call: TRBD2 (6 bases). Trimming shortened V by 4 bases and J by 0 bases, and 15 bases separated the two germline ends. Germline CDR1 is LGHNA and CDR2 is YNFKEQ. The CDR3 spans 16 residues.

This clone showed up just once. The chain combines TRBV25-1 with TRBJ1-4; a possible D gene is TRBD1 (5 bases). The germline gives CDR1 MGHDK, CDR2 SYGVNS. Trimming shortened V by 2 bases and J by 2 bases, and 12 bases separated the two germline ends. The CDR3 length is 16 residues. CDR3 bases: TGTGCCAGCAGTGAACGGGGCTCCTGGACTAATGAAAAACTGTTTTTT. This translates into CASSERGSWTNEKLFF.

This clone has just one count. The chain joins TRBV5-1 to TRBJ2-7; no clear D gene. CDR3 length equals 14 residues. CDR1 and CDR2 (germline): SGHRS, YFSETQ. V was shortened by 0 bases and J by 0 bases, with 7 bases between the two germline ends. The CDR3 DNA reads TGCGCCAGCAGCTTGGACCCGGACTCCTACGAGCAGTACTTC. It encodes CASSLDPDSYEQYF. The full variable domain, rest sourced from reference TRBV5-1 and TRBJ2-7, is KAGVTQTPRYLIKTRGQQVTLSCSPISGHRSVSWYQQTPGQGLQFLFEYFSETQRNKGNFPGRFSGRQFSNSRSEMNVSTLELGDSALYLCASSLDPDSYEQYFGPGTRLTVT.

The chain employs TRBV6-5 and TRBJ1-2; 9 positions agree with TRBD1. Germline CDR1 is MNHEY and CDR2 is SVGAGI. The CDR3 length is 13 residues. J was trimmed by 6 bases and V by 5 bases; bases with no gene match: 4. CDR3 region: CASSRQGENGYTF. CDR3 in DNA: TGTGCCAGCAGTCGACAGGGGGAGAATGGCTACACCTTC.